This T cell receptor beta chain was found in a study of ipilimumab plus nivolumab after autologous stem cell transplantation. Study background: DLBCL patients had primary refractory or relapsed disease. Findings and caveats of the study: Authors suggest TCR repertoire, Treg phenotype and gut microbiota support further study.

The CDR3 covers 14 residues. Germline CDR1 and CDR2: GTSNPN and SVGIG (reference sequence). The V end was cut by 2 bases, the J end by 7 bases, with 12 bases between. Ipilimumab, 1 mg/kg, started 14 to 28 days after autologous transplant. The data were produced by immunoSEQ multiplex PCR, yet TCRdb's version contains in-frame clones alone and is incomplete. The sample has approximately 17,000 clones, approximately 71% seen once. This clone was seen just once. Antigen specificity is unknown. The rearrangement uses TRBV30 and TRBJ1-6; D not resolved. Sequencing used PBMCs, obtained in a trial of ipilimumab plus nivolumab as post-transplant consolidation. The sequence was obtained from a male donor with diffuse large B-cell lymphoma. The CDR3, as DNA: TGTGCCTGGAGTAGCCTCACCCTGAATTCACCCCTCCACTTT. It yields the protein CAWSSLTLNSPLHF.